The clone carrying this T cell receptor beta chain has at least ten counts. Its antigen is undetermined. Deletions cut 2 bases from V and 2 bases from J, with 10 bases between. Germline CDR1 reads SGHAT; CDR2 reads FQNNGV. The length of the CDR3 is 14 residues. The sample is drawn from a study of T cell repertoires in cytomegalovirus infection. Study-wide context: CMV epitopes that were recently identified and HLA-C-restricted were used alongside well-studied HLA-B-restricted ones.

Study results and limitations: Frequencies of public TCR beta families were cumulated, and this identified carriers of CMV plus the relevant HLA. Predominance within the ex vivo response was attributable to HLA-C-restricted CMV-specific TCR beta clonotypes.

Via MiXCR, TCRdb re-called the reads, giving one row per CDR3 protein. This table holds roughly 68,000 distinct CDR3 sequences, 20% found once. The chain links TRBV11-2 to TRBJ2-7; no definite D call. Source: CD8+ T cells from cultured PBMCs, taken from culture after CMV antigen stimulation. The sequence was collected from a human donor in good health (CMV status not recorded). Some clones in this sample may be carry-over from other donors' samples. The CDR3 sequence is CASSLSYPPYEQYF. CDR3 sequence (DNA): TGTGCCAGCAGCTTATCATATCCGCCCTACGAGCAGTACTTC.